This T cell receptor beta chain was recovered during a study of blood T cell repertoires in COVID-19. Profiled with immunoSEQ multiplex PCR; TCRdb holds only in-frame clones, not every one. The data hold around 190,000 clones, with 83% observed a single time. Germline V gives CDR1 SGHTA, CDR2 FQGNSA. The CDR3 totals 17 residues. V shed 3 bases, J shed 3 bases, and the junction held 7 bases outside the gene matches. The rearrangement uses TRBV7-2 and TRBJ2-6; 8 bases match TRBD1. The specimen sequenced was peripheral blood. The receptor was derived from a woman between 65 and 79 years old with COVID-19, enrolled during active disease. The CDR3, as DNA: TGTGCCAGCAGCTTCTCGGACAGGGTCTTTGGGGCCAACGTCCTGACTTTC. Its translation: CASSFSDRVFGANVLTF.